This T cell receptor beta chain comes out of a study of cytomegalovirus exposure and HLA in healthy donors. Study-level results: A link between a missense DCLRE1C variant and TCR beta V- and J-gene trimming emerged from a later analysis. Certain indistinguishable V segments, among them TRBV6-2 and TRBV6-3, were excluded. Sequencing likely generated an artifact that appeared as a cluster of highly shared sequence variants. In an earlier analysis, in 620 or so donors, most V segments appeared productive either ~87% or ~30% of the time.

Amplification used 60 Vbeta primers and 13 Jbeta primers. The protocol was immunoSEQ multiplex PCR, while the TCRdb copy is restricted to in-frame clones and leaves out a portion. This table has 120,000 to 150,000 clones, around four fifths appearing once. The CDR3 runs 15 residues. Per germline, CDR1 LNHDA and CDR2 SQIVND (reference sequence). J was trimmed by 2 bases and V by 5 bases; bases with no gene match: 4. Details on this clone: The antigen is unknown. Other DNA sequences in the sample encode the same CDR3.

The source material was PBMCs. This TCR was recovered from a male donor in good health and CMV-seronegative. The chain couples TRBV19 to TRBJ2-5, with 11 bases aligning to TRBD2. The CDR3 nucleotides are TGTGCCAGTAGTCCGCGGACTAGCGGGCAAGAGACCCAGTACTTC. It translates to CASSPRTSGQETQYF.